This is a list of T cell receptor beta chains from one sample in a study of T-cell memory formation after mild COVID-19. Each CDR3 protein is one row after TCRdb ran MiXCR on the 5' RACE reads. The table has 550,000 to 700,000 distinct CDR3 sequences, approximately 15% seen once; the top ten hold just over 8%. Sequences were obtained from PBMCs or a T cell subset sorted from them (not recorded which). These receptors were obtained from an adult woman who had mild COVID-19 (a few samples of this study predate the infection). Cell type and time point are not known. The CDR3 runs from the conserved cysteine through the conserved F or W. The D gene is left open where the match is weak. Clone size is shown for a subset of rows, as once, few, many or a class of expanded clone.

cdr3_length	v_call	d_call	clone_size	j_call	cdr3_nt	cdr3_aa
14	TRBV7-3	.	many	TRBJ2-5	TGTGCCAGCAGCTTAAGTGGACTGGGCGAGACCCAGTACTTC	CASSLSGLGETQYF
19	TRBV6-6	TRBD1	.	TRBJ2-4	TGTGCCAGCAGTTACTCGACGGGACAGGGGGCCACTGCCAAAAACATTCAGTACTTC	CASSYSTGQGATAKNIQYF
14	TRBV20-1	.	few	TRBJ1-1	TGCAGTGCAAGACCTCCGAACGGGGGCACTGAAGCTTTCTTT	CSARPPNGGTEAFF
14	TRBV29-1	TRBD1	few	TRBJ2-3	TGCAGCGGGGCTGGGGACAGGGGGCCAGATACGCAGTATTTT	CSGAGDRGPDTQYF
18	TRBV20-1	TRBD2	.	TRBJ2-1	TGCAGTGCTAGAGGAAGATTGGGGACTAGCGGGAGTATCAATGAGCAGTTCTTC	CSARGRLGTSGSINEQFF
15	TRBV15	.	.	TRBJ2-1	TGTGCCACCAGCGGCGGGACTCCCGGTTACAATGAGCAGTTCTTC	CATSGGTPGYNEQFF
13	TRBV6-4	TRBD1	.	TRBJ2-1	TGTGCCAGCAGTGAGGACAGGCCTGGGAAGCAGTTCTTC	CASSEDRPGKQFF
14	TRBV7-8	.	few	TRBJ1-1	TGTGCCAGCAGCTACGACAGGTCGTACACTGAAGTTTTCTTT	CASSYDRSYTEVFF
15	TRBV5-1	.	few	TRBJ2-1	TGCGCCAGCAGCTTCGGCGGGGAATCGGGCAATGAGCAGTTCTTC	CASSFGGESGNEQFF
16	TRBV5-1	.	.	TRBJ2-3	TGCGCCAGCAGCTTGGGCCCCCTCCAAGCCTCAGATACGCAGTATTTT	CASSLGPLQASDTQYF
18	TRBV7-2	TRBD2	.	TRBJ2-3	TGTGCCAGCAGCATACGAGGGACCGGGACTAGTTTCAGAGATACGCAGTATTTT	CASSIRGTGTSFRDTQYF
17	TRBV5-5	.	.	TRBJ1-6	TGTGCCAGCGGACAAGTCTCAACCAGATCCTATAATTCACCCCTCCACTTT	CASGQVSTRSYNSPLHF
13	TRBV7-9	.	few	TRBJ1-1	TGTGCCAGCAGCTATTCAGGGAACCCCGAAGCTTTCTTT	CASSYSGNPEAFF
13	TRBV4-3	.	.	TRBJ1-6	TGCGCCAGCAGCCAACAATGGGGGACACCCCTCCACTTT	CASSQQWGTPLHF
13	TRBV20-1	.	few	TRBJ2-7	TGCAGTGCGCCTACCTCAGGCCTCTACGAGCAGTACTTC	CSAPTSGLYEQYF
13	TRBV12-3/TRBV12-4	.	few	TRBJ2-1	TGTGCCAGCAGATTATCAGGGTCCGGTGAGCAGTTCTTC	CASRLSGSGEQFF
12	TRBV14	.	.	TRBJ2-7	TGTGCCAGCAGCCAAGTGGTTGGCGAGCAGTACTTC	CASSQVVGEQYF
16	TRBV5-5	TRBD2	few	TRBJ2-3	TGTGCCAGCAGCTTGGGACAGCGGGGGGGAACAGATACGCAGTATTTT	CASSLGQRGGTDTQYF
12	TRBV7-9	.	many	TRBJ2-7	TGTGCCAGCAGTCCTGACACCTACGAGCAGTACTTC	CASSPDTYEQYF
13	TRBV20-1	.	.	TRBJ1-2	TGCAGTGCTATTAGGTCTTCTAACTATGGCTACACCTTC	CSAIRSSNYGYTF
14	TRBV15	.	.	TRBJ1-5	TGTGCCACCAGTGGCAAAGGGCTTCTTGGGGCCCAGCATTTT	CATSGKGLLGAQHF
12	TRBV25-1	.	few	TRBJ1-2	TGTGCCAGCAGTGCCACGGGCTATGGCTACACCTTC	CASSATGYGYTF
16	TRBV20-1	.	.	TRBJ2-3	TGCAGTGCTTTCCCCCCACACCTAGCTAGCACAGATACGCAGTATTTT	CSAFPPHLASTDTQYF
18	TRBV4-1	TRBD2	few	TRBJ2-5	TGCGCCAGCAGCCAAGAACCGGGACTAGCGGGGGCCCAAGAGACCCAGTACTTC	CASSQEPGLAGAQETQYF
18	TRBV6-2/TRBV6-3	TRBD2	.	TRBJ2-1	TGTGCCAGCAGTTACTCGGATAGCGGGGGGGCCCTCGACAATGAGCAGTTCTTC	CASSYSDSGGALDNEQFF
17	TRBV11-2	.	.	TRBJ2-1	TGTGCCAGCAGCTTAGAGGGTGAACTATCGACCTACAATGAGCAGTTCTTC	CASSLEGELSTYNEQFF
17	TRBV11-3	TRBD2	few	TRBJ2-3	TGTGCCAGCAGCTTATTCCGGACTAGCGGCGGCACAGATACGCAGTATTTT	CASSLFRTSGGTDTQYF
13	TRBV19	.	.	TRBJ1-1	TGTGCCAGTAGTATCAACAGGGAGGCTGAAGCTTTCTTT	CASSINREAEAFF
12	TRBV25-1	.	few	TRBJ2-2	TGTGCCAGCAGTGAAGAGACCGGGGAGCTGTTTTTT	CASSEETGELFF
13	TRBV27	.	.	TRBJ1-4	TGTGCCAGCAGTACCGGACAGAATGAAAAACTGTTTTTT	CASSTGQNEKLFF
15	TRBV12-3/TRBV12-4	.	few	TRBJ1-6	TGTGCCAGCAGTCTCGAGGCCATGCCCAATTCACCCCTCCACTTT	CASSLEAMPNSPLHF
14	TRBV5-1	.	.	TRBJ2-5	TGCGCCAGCAGCTTGGGACAGCATCAAGAGACCCAGTACTTC	CASSLGQHQETQYF
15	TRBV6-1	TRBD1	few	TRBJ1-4	TGTGCCAGCAGTTTTGGATTACAGGGGAATGAAAAACTGTTTTTT	CASSFGLQGNEKLFF
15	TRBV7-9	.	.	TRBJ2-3	TGTGCCAGCAGCCCCCCCGTGAGAAGCACAGATACGCAGTATTTT	CASSPPVRSTDTQYF
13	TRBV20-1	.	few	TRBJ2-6	TGCAGTGCTGTGGGTGGTGGGGCCAACGTCCTGACTTTC	CSAVGGGANVLTF
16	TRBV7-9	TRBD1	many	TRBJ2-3	TGTGCCAGCAGCATAGACCCGGGACAGGTCACAGATACGCAGTATTTT	CASSIDPGQVTDTQYF
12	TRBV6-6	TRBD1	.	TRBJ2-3	TGTGCCAGCAGTGGACAGGGCGATACGCAGTATTTT	CASSGQGDTQYF
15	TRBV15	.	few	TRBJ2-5	TGTGCCACCAGCAGAGGGTCCCCGGGCCTAGAGACCCAGTACTTC	CATSRGSPGLETQYF
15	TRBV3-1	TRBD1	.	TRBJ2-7	TGTGCCAGCAGCCAAGTACGGACAGGGGGCTCCGAGCAGTACTTC	CASSQVRTGGSEQYF